This TCR beta chain was recovered during a study of beta chain features in type 1 diabetes. To note about this clone: What it binds is not known.

The sequenced template was cDNA made from the entire isolated RNA. Produced via immunoSEQ multiplex PCR; TCRdb's table is partial and in-frame only. Seen here are some 370,000 clones, 8.5% to 10% observed once, and the top ten hold less than 0.65%. Broader study findings: People with Type 1 diabetes carried modestly yet significantly shorter TCRB CDR3s in all four CD4+ subsets.

The CDR3 spans 13 residues. The V and J ends lost 5 bases and 7 bases, in that order; junction bases with no gene match: 7. Germline-derived CDR1 and CDR2 are SGHAT and FQDESV (reference sequence). The chain joins TRBV11-1 to TRBJ1-2; 7 positions match TRBD1. Sequenced material: central memory CD4+ T cells from blood. The receptor's source is a man in his thirties or forties with type 1 diabetes. CDR3 bases: TGTGCCAGCAGCCGCGGACAGGCGCGTGGCTACACCTTC. Its protein is CASSRGQARGYTF.